The clone carrying this TCR beta chain was counted at least ten times. Its target is unknown. This specimen comes from a study of CD8+CD57+ T cells in acquired aplastic anemia. Across the study: Mean yield of DNA from sorted CD4+ and CD8+ cells was 2.5 to 4 ug.

Germline values: CDR1 SGHTS, CDR2 YDEGEE. V lost 3 bases and J lost 5; bases outside the gene matches: 8. CDR3 length equals 15 residues. The use of genomic DNA as template underpinned the TCR beta VDJ and CDR3 profiling. TCRdb processed the reads anew with MiXCR; each CDR3 protein has one entry. Among 250,000 to 350,000 distinct CDR3 sequences listed, roughly half were seen once. Findings and caveats of the study: Levels of CD8+ Simpson's diversity were not significantly distinct in patients versus controls.

The receptor comes from a human donor with severe aplastic anemia or a healthy control (not recorded which). The chain is built from TRBV5-8 and TRBJ2-7; 10 bases line up with TRBD1. The sequenced material came from sorted CD4+, CD8+, or CD8+CD57+ T cells (not recorded which) from PBMCs. CDR3 nucleotides: TGTGCCAGCAGCTCGGGGGGACAGGGGAACCACGAGCAGTACTTC. It is translated as CASSSGGQGNHEQYF.